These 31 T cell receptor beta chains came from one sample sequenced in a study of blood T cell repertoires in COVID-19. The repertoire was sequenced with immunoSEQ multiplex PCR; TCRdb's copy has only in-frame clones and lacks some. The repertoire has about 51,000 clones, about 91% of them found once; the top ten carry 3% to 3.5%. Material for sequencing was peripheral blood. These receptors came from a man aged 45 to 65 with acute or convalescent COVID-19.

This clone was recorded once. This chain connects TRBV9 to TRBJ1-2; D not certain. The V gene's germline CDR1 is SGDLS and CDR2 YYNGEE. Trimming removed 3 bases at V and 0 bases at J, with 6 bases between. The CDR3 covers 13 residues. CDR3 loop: CASSAPANYGYTF. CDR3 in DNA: TGTGCCAGCAGCGCTCCAGCTAACTATGGCTACACCTTC.

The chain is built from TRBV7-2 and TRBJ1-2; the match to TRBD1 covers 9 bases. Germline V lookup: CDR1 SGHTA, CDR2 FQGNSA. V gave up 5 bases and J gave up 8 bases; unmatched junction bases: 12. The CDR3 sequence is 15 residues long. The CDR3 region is CASSPNPQGAEGYTF. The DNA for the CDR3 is TGTGCCAGCAGCCCTAACCCACAGGGGGCGGAGGGCTACACCTTC.

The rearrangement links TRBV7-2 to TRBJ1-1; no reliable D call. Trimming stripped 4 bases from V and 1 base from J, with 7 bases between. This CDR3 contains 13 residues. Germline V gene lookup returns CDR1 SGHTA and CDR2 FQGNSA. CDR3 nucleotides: TGTGCCAGCAGCTACGGGGAGAACACTGAAGCTTTCTTT. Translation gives CASSYGENTEAFF.

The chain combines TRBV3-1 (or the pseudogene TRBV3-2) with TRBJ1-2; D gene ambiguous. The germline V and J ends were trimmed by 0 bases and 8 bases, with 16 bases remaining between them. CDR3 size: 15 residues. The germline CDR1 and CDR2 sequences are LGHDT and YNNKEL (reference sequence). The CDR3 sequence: CASSQDLSGTGGYTF. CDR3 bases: TGTGCCAGCAGCCAAGATCTTTCGGGTACTGGGGGCTACACCTTC.

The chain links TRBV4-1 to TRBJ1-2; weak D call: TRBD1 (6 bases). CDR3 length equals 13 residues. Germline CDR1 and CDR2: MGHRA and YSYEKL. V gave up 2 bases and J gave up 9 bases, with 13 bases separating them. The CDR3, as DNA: TGCGCCAGCAGCCAAACAGGGCAAGGAAGCTACACCTTC. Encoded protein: CASSQTGQGSYTF.

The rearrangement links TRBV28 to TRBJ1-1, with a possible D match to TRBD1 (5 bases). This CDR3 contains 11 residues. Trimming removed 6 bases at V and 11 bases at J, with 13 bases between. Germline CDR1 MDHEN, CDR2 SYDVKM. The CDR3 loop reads CASSSGIRAFF. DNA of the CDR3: TGTGCCAGCAGCTCAGGGATCCGGGCTTTCTTT.

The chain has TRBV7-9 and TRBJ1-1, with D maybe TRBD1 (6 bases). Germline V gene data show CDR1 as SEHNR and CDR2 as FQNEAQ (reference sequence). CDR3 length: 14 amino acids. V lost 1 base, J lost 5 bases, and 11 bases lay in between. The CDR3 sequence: CASSLVRGATEAFF. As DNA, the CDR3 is TGTGCCAGCAGCTTAGTACGGGGGGCTACTGAAGCTTTCTTT. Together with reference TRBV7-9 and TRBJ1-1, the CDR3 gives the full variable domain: DTGVSQNPRHKITKRGQNVTFRCDPISEHNRLYWYRQTLGQGPEFLTYFQNEAQLEKSRLLSDRFSAERPKGSFSTLEIQRTEQGDSAMYLCASSLVRGATEAFFGQGTRLTVV.

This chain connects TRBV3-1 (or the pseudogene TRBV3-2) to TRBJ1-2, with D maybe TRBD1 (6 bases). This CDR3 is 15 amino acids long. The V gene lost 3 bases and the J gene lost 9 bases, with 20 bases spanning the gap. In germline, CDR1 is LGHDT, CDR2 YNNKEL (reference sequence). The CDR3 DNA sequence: TGTGCCAGCAGCCAGGTCGGGACAAGCACTTCCAGCTACACCTTC. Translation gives CASSQVGTSTSSYTF.

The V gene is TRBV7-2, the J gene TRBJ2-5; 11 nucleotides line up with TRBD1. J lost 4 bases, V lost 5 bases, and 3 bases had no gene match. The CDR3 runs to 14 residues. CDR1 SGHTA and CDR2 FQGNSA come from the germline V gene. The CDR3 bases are TGTGCCAGCAGCACCGGGACAGGGGGAGAGACCCAGTACTTC. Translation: CASSTGTGGETQYF.

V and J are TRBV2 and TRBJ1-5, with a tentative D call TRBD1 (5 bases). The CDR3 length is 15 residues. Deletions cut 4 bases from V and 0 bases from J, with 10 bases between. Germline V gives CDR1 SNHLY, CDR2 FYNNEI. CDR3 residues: CASSGGVYSNQPQHF. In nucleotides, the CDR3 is TGTGCCAGCAGTGGGGGGGTATATAGCAATCAGCCCCAGCATTTT.

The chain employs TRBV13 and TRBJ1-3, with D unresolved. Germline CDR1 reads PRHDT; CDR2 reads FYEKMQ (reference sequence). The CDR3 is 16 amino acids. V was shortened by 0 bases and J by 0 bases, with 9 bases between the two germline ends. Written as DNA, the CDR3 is TGTGCCAGCAGCTTAGGAGCGGGAAGCTCTGGAAACACCATATATTTT. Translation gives CASSLGAGSSGNTIYF.

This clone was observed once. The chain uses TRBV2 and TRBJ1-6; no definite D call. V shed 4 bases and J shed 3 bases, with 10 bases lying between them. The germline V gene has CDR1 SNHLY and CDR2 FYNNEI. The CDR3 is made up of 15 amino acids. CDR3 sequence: CASSASQSYNSPLHF. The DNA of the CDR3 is TGTGCCAGCAGTGCCTCACAAAGCTATAATTCACCCCTCCACTTT.

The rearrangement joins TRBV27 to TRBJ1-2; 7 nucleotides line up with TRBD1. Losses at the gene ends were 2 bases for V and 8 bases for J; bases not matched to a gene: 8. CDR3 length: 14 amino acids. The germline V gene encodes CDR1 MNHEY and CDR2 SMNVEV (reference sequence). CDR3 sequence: CASSLGLRGYGYTF. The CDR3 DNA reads TGTGCCAGCAGTTTAGGCCTCAGGGGGTACGGCTACACCTTC.

DNA for the CDR3: TGTGCCAGCAGTGCCGGGACAGCCAATTCACCCCTCCACTTT. Residues: CASSAGTANSPLHF. The V and J genes are TRBV9 and TRBJ1-6, with 7 bases that match TRBD1. This CDR3 spans 14 amino acids. The J segment lost 7 bases and the V segment lost 5 bases, leaving 6 bases of the junction unmatched. Germline assignment: CDR1 SGDLS and CDR2 YYNGEE.

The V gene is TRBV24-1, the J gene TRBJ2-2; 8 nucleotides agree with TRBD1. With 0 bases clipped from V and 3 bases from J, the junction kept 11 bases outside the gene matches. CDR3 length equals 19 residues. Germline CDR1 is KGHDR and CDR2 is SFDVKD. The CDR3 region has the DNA TGTGCCACCAGTGATTTGAGGGGGCAGGGGGCGAGGGACACCGGGGAGCTGTTTTTT. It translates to CATSDLRGQGARDTGELFF.

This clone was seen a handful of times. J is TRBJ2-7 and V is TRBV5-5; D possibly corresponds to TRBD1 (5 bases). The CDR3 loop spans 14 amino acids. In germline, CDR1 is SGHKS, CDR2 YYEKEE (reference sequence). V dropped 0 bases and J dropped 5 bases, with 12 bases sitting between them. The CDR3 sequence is CASSLVSRANEQYF. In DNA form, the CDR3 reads TGTGCCAGCAGCTTGGTGAGCAGGGCCAACGAGCAGTACTTC.

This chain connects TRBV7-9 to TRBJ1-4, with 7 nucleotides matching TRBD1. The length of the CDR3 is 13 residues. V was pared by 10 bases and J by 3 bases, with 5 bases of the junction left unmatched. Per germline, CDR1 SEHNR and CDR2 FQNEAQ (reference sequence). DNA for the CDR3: TGTGCCACGCAAACAGGGGCTAATGAAAAACTGTTTTTT. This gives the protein CATQTGANEKLFF.

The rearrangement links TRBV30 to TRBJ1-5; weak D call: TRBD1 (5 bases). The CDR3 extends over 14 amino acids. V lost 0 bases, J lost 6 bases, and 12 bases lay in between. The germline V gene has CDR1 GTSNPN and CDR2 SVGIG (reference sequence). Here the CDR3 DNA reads TGTGCCTGGAGTGTTGGGGGGAACGGTCAGCCCCAGCATTTT. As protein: CAWSVGGNGQPQHF.

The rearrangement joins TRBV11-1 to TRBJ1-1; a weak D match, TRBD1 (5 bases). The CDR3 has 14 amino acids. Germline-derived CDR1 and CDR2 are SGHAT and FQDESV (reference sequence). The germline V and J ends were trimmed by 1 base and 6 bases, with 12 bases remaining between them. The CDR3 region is CASSLEGSSAEAFF. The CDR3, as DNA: TGTGCCAGCAGCTTAGAGGGGTCATCCGCTGAAGCTTTCTTT.

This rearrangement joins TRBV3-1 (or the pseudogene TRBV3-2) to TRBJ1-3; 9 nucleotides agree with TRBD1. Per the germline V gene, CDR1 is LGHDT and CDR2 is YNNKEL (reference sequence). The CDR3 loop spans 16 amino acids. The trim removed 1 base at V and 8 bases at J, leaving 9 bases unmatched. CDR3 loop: CASSQVTGGSGDTIYF. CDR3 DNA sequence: TGTGCCAGCAGCCAAGTTACAGGGGGCTCAGGGGACACCATATATTTT.

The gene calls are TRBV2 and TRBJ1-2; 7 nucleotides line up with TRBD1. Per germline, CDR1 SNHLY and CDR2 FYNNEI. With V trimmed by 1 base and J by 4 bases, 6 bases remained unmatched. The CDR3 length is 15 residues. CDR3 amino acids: CASSEVGTASYGYTF. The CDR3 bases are TGTGCCAGCAGTGAAGTAGGGACAGCGTCCTATGGCTACACCTTC.

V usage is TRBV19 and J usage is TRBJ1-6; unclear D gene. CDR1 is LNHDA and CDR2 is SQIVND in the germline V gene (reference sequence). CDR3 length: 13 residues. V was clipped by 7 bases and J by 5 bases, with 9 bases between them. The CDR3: CASKRGDNSPLHF. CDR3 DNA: TGTGCCAGTAAGCGAGGAGATAATTCACCCCTCCACTTT.

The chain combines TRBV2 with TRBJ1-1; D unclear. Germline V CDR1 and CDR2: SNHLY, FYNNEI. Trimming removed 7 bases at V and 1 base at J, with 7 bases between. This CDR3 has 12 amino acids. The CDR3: CASKSGNTEAFF. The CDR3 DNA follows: TGTGCCAGCAAGTCGGGGAACACTGAAGCTTTCTTT.

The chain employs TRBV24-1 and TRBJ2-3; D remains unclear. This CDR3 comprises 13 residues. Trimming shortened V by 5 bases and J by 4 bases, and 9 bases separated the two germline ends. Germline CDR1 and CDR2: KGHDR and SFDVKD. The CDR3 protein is CATSVHSADTQYF. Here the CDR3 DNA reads TGTGCCACCAGTGTGCACTCGGCAGATACGCAGTATTTT.

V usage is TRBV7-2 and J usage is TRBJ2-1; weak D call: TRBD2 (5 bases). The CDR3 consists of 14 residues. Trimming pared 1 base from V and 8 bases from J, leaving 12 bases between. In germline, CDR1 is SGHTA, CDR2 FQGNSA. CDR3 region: CASSLGLPAHEQFF. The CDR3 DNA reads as TGTGCCAGCAGCTTAGGACTACCCGCGCATGAGCAGTTCTTC.

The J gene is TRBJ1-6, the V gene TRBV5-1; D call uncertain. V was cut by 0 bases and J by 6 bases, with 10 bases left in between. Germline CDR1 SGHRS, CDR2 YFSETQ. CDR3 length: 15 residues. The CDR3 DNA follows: TGCGCCAGCAGCTTGGAAAGCGCCCCTAATTCACCCCTCCACTTT. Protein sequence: CASSLESAPNSPLHF.

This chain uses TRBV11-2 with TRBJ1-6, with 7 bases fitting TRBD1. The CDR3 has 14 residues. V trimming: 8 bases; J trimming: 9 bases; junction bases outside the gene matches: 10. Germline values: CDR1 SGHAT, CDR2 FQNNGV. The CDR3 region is CASQTGRNGSPLHF. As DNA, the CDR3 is TGTGCCAGCCAGACAGGGAGGAATGGTTCACCCCTCCACTTT.

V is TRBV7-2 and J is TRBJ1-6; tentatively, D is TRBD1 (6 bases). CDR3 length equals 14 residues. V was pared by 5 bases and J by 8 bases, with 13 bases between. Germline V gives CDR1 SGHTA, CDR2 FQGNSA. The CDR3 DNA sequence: TGTGCCAGCAGCCACAGGGCGAGGGATTCACCCCTCCACTTT. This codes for CASSHRARDSPLHF. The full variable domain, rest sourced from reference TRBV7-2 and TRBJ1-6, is GAGVSQSPSNKVTEKGKDVELRCDPISGHTALYWYRQSLGQGLEFLIYFQGNSAPDKSGLPSDRFSAERTGGSVSTLTIQRTQQEDSAVYLCASSHRARDSPLHFGNGTRLTVT.

As DNA, the CDR3 is TGTGCCAGCAGTGAAGAGTCCACATATAGCAATCAGCCCCAGCATTTT. The encoded protein is CASSEESTYSNQPQHF. The chain recombines TRBV6-1 with TRBJ1-5; no clear D. CDR1 and CDR2 from the germline V gene are MNHNS and SASEGT. Trimming removed 1 base from V and 0 bases from J, with 10 bases in between. The CDR3 length is 16 residues.

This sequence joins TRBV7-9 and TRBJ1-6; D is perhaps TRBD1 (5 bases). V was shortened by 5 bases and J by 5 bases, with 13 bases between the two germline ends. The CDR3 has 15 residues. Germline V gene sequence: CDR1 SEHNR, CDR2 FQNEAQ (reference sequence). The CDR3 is CASSQGLEHNSPLHF. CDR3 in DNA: TGTGCCAGCAGCCAGGGTCTGGAACATAATTCACCCCTCCACTTT.

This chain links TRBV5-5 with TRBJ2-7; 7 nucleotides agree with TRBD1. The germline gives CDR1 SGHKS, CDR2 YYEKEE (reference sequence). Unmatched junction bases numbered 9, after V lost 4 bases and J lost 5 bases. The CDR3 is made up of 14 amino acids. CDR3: CASSLRGQVDEQYF. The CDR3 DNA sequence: TGTGCCAGCAGCCTGCGAGGACAGGTCGACGAGCAGTACTTC.